Following are 13 T cell receptor beta chains from one sample sequenced in a study of T cell clonality in common variable immunodeficiency. Overall study results and limits: In common variable immunodeficiency, TCR beta chains reportedly carried fewer deletions and N-nucleotide insertions.

The data were produced by immunoSEQ multiplex PCR, yet TCRdb's version contains in-frame clones alone and is incomplete. This set yields about 28,000 clones and no singletons; the top ten hold roughly 29%. The antigens these receptors bind are not known. Sequenced input: peripheral blood mononuclear cells. Source of these receptors: a human donor with common variable immunodeficiency.

This clone was seen ten or more times. Coverage ceases 3 residues before the CDR3 finishes, and the germline J gene fills in the end. The chain employs TRBV29-1 and TRBJ2-1, with 7 bases that match TRBD1. V lost 1 base and J lost 9; bases outside the gene matches: 3. The germline gives CDR1 SQVTM, CDR2 ANQGSEA. The length of the CDR3 is 12 residues. The CDR3 DNA, read in part, is TGCAGCGTTGAAGGACAGGGACGTGAG. It yields the protein CSVEGQGRE. The full CDR3 protein is CSVEGQGREQFF.

The CDR3: CASSLAGSGANVLTF. The sequenced part of the CDR3 DNA is TGTGCCAGCAGCTTAGCCGGTTCTGGGGCCAACGTC. The chain carries TRBV7-2 and TRBJ2-6, with D hard to call. Sequencing ends 3 residues short of the CDR3 end; the germline J gene provides the rest. Germline V gene data show CDR1 as SGHTA and CDR2 as FQGNSA. The CDR3 loop spans 15 amino acids. V lost 0 bases, J lost 1 base, and 4 bases lay in between.

Many counts were recorded for this clone. The sequenced fragment ends 3 residues before the CDR3 boundary, so the rest is inferred from the germline J gene. This specimen includes other DNA sequences encoding the same CDR3. V usage is TRBV19 and J usage is TRBJ2-1, with D possibly matching TRBD2 (6 bases). The V gene's germline CDR1 is LNHDA and CDR2 SQIVND (reference sequence). V lost 0 bases to trimming and J lost 1 base, with 7 bases between them. This CDR3 spans 15 amino acids. The sequenced part of the CDR3 DNA is TGTGCCAGTAGTATAGAGGAGGGTTCCTACAATGAG. Translating gives CASSIEEGSYNE. The entire CDR3 is CASSIEEGSYNEQFF.

This clone was seen more than once but under ten times. The observed sequence ends 3 residues before the CDR3 terminus, with the missing tail filled in from the germline J gene. V and J are TRBV7-2 and TRBJ1-5; D is undetermined. The germline V gene encodes CDR1 SGHTA and CDR2 FQGNSA. This CDR3 is 15 amino acids long. The V end was cut by 5 bases, the J end by 4 bases, with 15 bases between. The sequenced part of the CDR3 DNA is TGTGCCAGCAGCGTCGACAATTCGGCAAATCAGCCC. This translates into CASSVDNSANQP. The whole CDR3 sequence reads CASSVDNSANQPQHF. The full variable domain, its missing parts supplied by reference TRBV7-2 and TRBJ1-5, is GAGVSQSPSNKVTEKGKDVELRCDPISGHTALYWYRQSLGQGLEFLIYFQGNSAPDKSGLPSDRFSAERTGGSVSTLTIQRTQQEDSAVYLCASSVDNSANQPQHFGDGTRLSIL.

This clone was picked up a small number of times. The read terminates 3 residues ahead of where the CDR3 ends, so the germline J gene completes it. The gene calls are TRBV30 and TRBJ1-5, with a weak D call TRBD1 (5 bases). V was cut by 0 bases and J by 3 bases, with 9 bases left in between. The CDR3 consists of 14 residues. Germline loops: CDR1 GTSNPN, CDR2 SVGIG (reference sequence). CDR3 residues: CAWSVSGVNQPQHF. CDR3 DNA (partial): TGTGCCTGGAGTGTTTCGGGGGTCAATCAGCCC. Full variable domain (rest looked up from reference TRBV30 and TRBJ1-5): SQTIHQWPATLVQPVGSPLSLECTVEGTSNPNLYWYRQAAGRGLQLLFYSVGIGQISSEVPQNLSASRPQDRQFILSSKKLLLSDSGFYLCAWSVSGVNQPQHFGDGTRLSIL.

This clone was observed at least ten times. The CDR3 end falls 3 residues outside the read, so it is completed with the germline J gene. The chain has TRBV6-2 or TRBV6-3 and TRBJ2-7; D is possibly TRBD2 (5 bases). The V and J ends lost 7 bases and 1 base respectively, with 11 bases between them. This CDR3 spans 13 amino acids. The V gene's germline CDR1 is MNHEY and CDR2 SVGEGT. The part of the CDR3 DNA that was read is TGTGCCAGCACAGTCCCGGGGTCCTACGAG. Amino acids: CASTVPGSYE. The whole CDR3 is CASTVPGSYEQYF.

This clone was recorded at least ten times. Coverage ceases 3 residues before the CDR3 finishes, and the germline J gene fills in the end. The V gene is TRBV20-1, the J gene TRBJ1-2; no firm D call. V lost 5 bases, J lost 5 bases, and 15 bases lay in between. The CDR3 length is 13 residues. CDR1 and CDR2 (germline): DFQATT, SNEGSKA (reference sequence). CDR3 region: CSAELPAGYGYTF. Incomplete CDR3 DNA: TGCAGTGCTGAGCTCCCGGCCGGGTATGGC.

This clone was picked up many times. The CDR3 end lies 3 residues beyond the end of the read and is filled in from the germline J gene. The rearrangement uses TRBV19 and TRBJ1-6; D possibly corresponds to TRBD1 (5 bases). CDR3 length equals 14 residues. Germline V gene data show CDR1 as LNHDA and CDR2 as SQIVND (reference sequence). The V gene lost 6 bases and the J gene lost 11 bases, with 17 bases spanning the gap. CDR3 region: CASSPDGATAPLHF. The CDR3 DNA, read in part, is TGTGCCAGTAGCCCTGATGGGGCGACGGCACCC.

This clone was counted only a few times. The read ends 3 residues early relative to the CDR3; the germline J gene fills the gap. The V gene is TRBV2, the J gene TRBJ2-2, with TRBD2 matching over 8 bases. Germline CDR1 SNHLY, CDR2 FYNNEI. With V trimmed by 6 bases and J by 4 bases, 4 bases remained unmatched. CDR3 length: 14 amino acids. The CDR3 region is CASSLTSATGELFF. The sequenced CDR3 bases are TGTGCCAGCAGCCTGACTAGCGCCACCGGGGAG.

This clone was found a few times. The read terminates 3 residues before the CDR3 end, so the remaining end is supplied by the germline J gene. The rearrangement joins TRBV7-2 to TRBJ2-6; 8 nucleotides agree with TRBD2. Germline V CDR1 and CDR2: SGHTA, FQGNSA. The CDR3 runs to 13 residues. The sequenced part of the CDR3 DNA is TGTGCCAGCAGCCCGGATCGCGGGGGGCTC. Its protein product is CASSPDRGGL. The entire CDR3 reads CASSPDRGGLLTF.

In its sample, this clone was seen many times. The read gets to within 3 residues of the CDR3 end, and the germline J gene fills in the rest. The chain has TRBV19 and TRBJ2-3; maybe TRBD1 (6 bases). Per the germline V gene, CDR1 is LNHDA and CDR2 is SQIVND (reference sequence). CDR3 length equals 17 residues. The V gene lost 5 bases and the J gene lost 0 bases, with 18 bases spanning the gap. CDR3 DNA (partial): TGTGCCAGTAGTGCCCAAGGACAGAGAATTAGCACAGATACG. It is translated as CASSAQGQRISTDT. The complete CDR3 protein is CASSAQGQRISTDTQYF. The full variable domain, rest sourced from reference TRBV19 and TRBJ2-3, is DGGITQSPKYLFRKEGQNVTLSCEQNLNHDAMYWYRQDPGQGLRLIYYSQIVNDFQKGDIAEGYSVSREKKESFPLTVTSAQKNPTAFYLCASSAQGQRISTDTQYFGPGTRLTVL.

Of note for this clone: The observed sequence ends 3 residues before the CDR3 terminus, with the missing tail filled in from the germline J gene. This chain links TRBV7-6 with TRBJ2-5, with D possibly TRBD2 on 6 matching bases. V gave up 0 bases and J gave up 2 bases, with 13 bases separating them. Looked up from germline, CDR1 is SGHVS and CDR2 is FNYEAQ. The CDR3 is 16 residues long. CDR3 in amino acids: CASSLAGLFAQETQYF. CDR3 bases read: TGTGCCAGCAGCTTAGCGGGACTTTTCGCGCAAGAGACC.

This clone was picked up many times. The CDR3 end falls 3 residues outside the read, so it is completed with the germline J gene. The chain employs TRBV5-1 and TRBJ1-3, with D hard to call. Per germline, CDR1 SGHRS and CDR2 YFSETQ. The CDR3 is 15 residues long. Between the trimmed V and J ends, which lost 4 bases and 0 bases, there was a span of 11 bases. The CDR3 bases that were read are TGCGCCAGCAGCCCCGGCGGAGTCTCTGGAAACACC. Its translation: CASSPGGVSGNT. The whole CDR3 is CASSPGGVSGNTIYF.